Listed here are 4 T cell receptor beta chains from one sample, sequenced in a study of CD8+ T cells in alopecia areata. As to treatment: oral pan-JAK inhibitor, 5-10 mg twice daily. Extraction of RNA preceded its reverse transcription into cDNA, which served as the sequencing template. Generated by immunoSEQ multiplex PCR, the TCRdb table keeps only in-frame clones and is missing some. The sample consists of some 100,000 clones, roughly 63% of them appearing once. Sequences were derived from CD8+ T cells sorted from blood, sampled at week 4, from a patient treated with tofacitinib. Source of these receptors: a human donor with alopecia areata.

The rearrangement links TRBV11-2 to TRBJ2-5; a weak D match, TRBD2 (5 bases). The CDR3 covers 12 residues. Germline CDR1 SGHAT, CDR2 FQNNGV. V lost 3 bases and J 5 bases, leaving 7 bases between the germline ends. This chain's CDR3 is CASSFRGETQYF. In DNA form, the CDR3 reads TGTGCCAGCAGCTTCAGAGGGGAGACCCAGTACTTC. Full variable domain (outside the CDR3, taken from reference TRBV11-2 and TRBJ2-5): EAGVAQSPRYKIIEKRQSVAFWCNPISGHATLYWYQQILGQGPKLLIQFQNNGVVDDSQLPKDRFSAERLKGVDSTLKIQPAKLEDSAVYLCASSFRGETQYFGPGTRLLVL.

The chain combines TRBV7-8 with TRBJ2-1; D gene unclear. Trimming removed 1 base at V and 7 bases at J, with 8 bases between. Germline V gives CDR1 SGHVS, CDR2 FQNEAQ. The CDR3 length is 13 residues. The CDR3 region is CASSLGIQNEQFF. In nucleotides, the CDR3 is TGTGCCAGCAGCTTAGGTATACAGAATGAGCAGTTCTTC.

This rearrangement joins TRBV29-1 to TRBJ1-2; D is possibly TRBD1 (5 bases). Germline loops: CDR1 SQVTM, CDR2 ANQGSEA. This CDR3 is 15 amino acids long. Trimming shortened V by 0 bases and J by 8 bases, and 19 bases separated the two germline ends. CDR3 in amino acids: CSVEDSPAGLKGYTF. The CDR3 bases are TGCAGCGTTGAAGATAGTCCGGCGGGGCTAAAGGGCTACACCTTC.

This clone was seen a few times. This chain links TRBV29-1 with TRBJ2-7; 8 nucleotides align to TRBD1. V dropped 4 bases and J dropped 3; count of bases not matched to a gene: 11. Germline lookup yields CDR1 SQVTM and CDR2 ANQGSEA. There are 15 residues in the CDR3. The CDR3 loop reads CSVAGQDREHYEQYF. In DNA, the CDR3 is TGCAGCGTTGCGGGACAGGACAGGGAGCACTACGAGCAGTACTTC.